The clone carrying this T cell receptor (beta chain) was observed a handful of times. Its target is unknown. The PCR ran on 60 Vbeta and 13 Jbeta primers. Generated by immunoSEQ multiplex PCR, the TCRdb table keeps only in-frame clones and is missing some. The sample has about 130,000 clones, 17% seen once. CDR1 and CDR2 (germline): SGHVS, FQNEAQ. V was clipped by 5 bases and J by 2 bases; unmatched bases: 7. CDR3 length: 15 residues. The record originates from a study of cytomegalovirus exposure and HLA in healthy donors. Study summary: A prior study identified approximately 120 million unique TCR beta sequences from 180 million or so T cells.

The study's findings and limits: The study found most TCR sequences rare, yet found some public TCRs in many donors. Certain sequence variants were highly shared and formed a cluster, and this cluster was likely a sequencing artifact.

Participants comprised healthy donors of bone marrow. The source is a female donor in good health and CMV-seropositive. Material: PBMCs. This sequence joins TRBV7-8 and TRBJ2-5; 8 positions match TRBD1. The CDR3 reads CASSIWTGMQETQYF. The CDR3 nucleotides are TGTGCCAGCAGCATATGGACAGGGATGCAAGAGACCCAGTACTTC.